Listed here is a single T cell receptor beta chain. Its antigen is still unknown. Germline loops: CDR1 MNHEY, CDR2 SMNVEV (reference sequence). The CDR3 loop spans 13 amino acids. V lost 2 bases to trimming and J lost 7 bases, with 9 bases between them. It was with 60 Vbeta and 13 Jbeta primers that the PCR ran. Per the authors' pipeline: The authors later counted roughly 76 million unique TCR beta chains, approximately 10 million of them shared. Repertoires were generated with immunoSEQ multiplex PCR, while TCRdb's copy carries only in-frame clones and drops some. V and J calls and clone size are those listed in that table; D and trimming were worked out from the DNA. Of some 200,000 clones listed, 81% are singletons. The source of the sample is a study of cytomegalovirus exposure and HLA in healthy donors. Study-wide findings and caveats: A few chains tied to CMV proved CMV antigen-specific in vitro. Researchers reported in a later analysis that common viral pathogens appeared linked to several top clusters.

The sequence came from a man aged 50-60 years in good health and CMV-seronegative. What was sequenced was PBMCs. The genes are TRBV27 and TRBJ2-1; D uncertain. The CDR3, as DNA: TGTGCCAGCAGTTTACCTAGGCTTAATGAGCAGTTCTTC. It translates to CASSLPRLNEQFF.